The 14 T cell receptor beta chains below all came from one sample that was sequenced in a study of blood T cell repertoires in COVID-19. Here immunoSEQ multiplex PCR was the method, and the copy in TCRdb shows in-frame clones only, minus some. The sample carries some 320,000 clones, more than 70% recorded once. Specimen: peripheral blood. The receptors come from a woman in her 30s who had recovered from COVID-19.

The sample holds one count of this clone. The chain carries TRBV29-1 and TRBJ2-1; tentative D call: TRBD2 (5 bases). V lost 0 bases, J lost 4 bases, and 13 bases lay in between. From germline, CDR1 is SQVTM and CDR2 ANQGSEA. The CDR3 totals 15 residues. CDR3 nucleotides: TGCAGCGTTGAAGATAAATGGACGGGATACAATGAGCAGTTCTTC. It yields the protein CSVEDKWTGYNEQFF.

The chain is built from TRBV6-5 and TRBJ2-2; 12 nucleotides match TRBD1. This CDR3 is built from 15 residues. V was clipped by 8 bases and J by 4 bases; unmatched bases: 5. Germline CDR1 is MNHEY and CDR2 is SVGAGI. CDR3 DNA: TGTGCCAGCTGGGACAGGGGGCGTAGCACCGGGGAGCTGTTTTTT. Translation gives CASWDRGRSTGELFF.

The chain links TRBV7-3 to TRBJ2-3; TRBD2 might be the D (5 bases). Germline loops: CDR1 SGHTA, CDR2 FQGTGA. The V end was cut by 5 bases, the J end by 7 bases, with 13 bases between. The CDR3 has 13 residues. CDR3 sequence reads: CASSRRSGNTQYF. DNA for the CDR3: TGTGCCAGCAGCCGACGTTCGGGGAATACGCAGTATTTT.

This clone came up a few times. The CDR3 DNA reads TGTGCCAGCAGCCAAAGCGGGGGGGGTGGCGATACGCAGTATTTT. It is translated as CASSQSGGGGDTQYF. The V gene is TRBV3-1 (or the pseudogene TRBV3-2), the J gene TRBJ2-3; 10 nucleotides match TRBD2. Germline CDR1 reads LGHDT; CDR2 reads YNNKEL (reference sequence). CDR3 size: 15 residues. With 2 bases clipped from V and 6 bases from J, the junction kept 5 bases outside the gene matches.

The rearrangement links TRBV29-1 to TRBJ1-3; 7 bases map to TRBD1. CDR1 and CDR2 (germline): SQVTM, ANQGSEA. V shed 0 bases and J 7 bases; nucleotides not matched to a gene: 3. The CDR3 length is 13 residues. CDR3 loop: CSVEDSGGNTIYF. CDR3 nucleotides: TGCAGCGTTGAAGATTCAGGGGGGAACACCATATATTTT.

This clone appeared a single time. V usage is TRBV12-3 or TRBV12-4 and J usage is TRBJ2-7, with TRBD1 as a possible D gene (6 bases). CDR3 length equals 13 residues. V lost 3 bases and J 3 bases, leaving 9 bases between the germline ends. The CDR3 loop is CASSLGALYEQYF. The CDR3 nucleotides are TGTGCCAGCAGTTTGGGGGCTCTCTACGAGCAGTACTTC.

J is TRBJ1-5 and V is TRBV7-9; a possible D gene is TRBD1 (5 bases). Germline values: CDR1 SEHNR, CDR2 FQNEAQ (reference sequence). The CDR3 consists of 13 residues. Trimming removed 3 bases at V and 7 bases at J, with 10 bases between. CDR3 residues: CASSFQGGQPQHF. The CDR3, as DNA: TGTGCCAGCAGCTTTCAGGGTGGGCAGCCCCAGCATTTT.

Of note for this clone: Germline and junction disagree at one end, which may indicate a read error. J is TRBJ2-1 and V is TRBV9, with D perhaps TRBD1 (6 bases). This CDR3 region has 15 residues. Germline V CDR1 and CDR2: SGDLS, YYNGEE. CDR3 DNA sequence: TGTGCCAGCAACGTAGAGTGGGGGCCGTCGGATGAGCAGTTCTTC. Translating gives CASNVEWGPSDEQFF.

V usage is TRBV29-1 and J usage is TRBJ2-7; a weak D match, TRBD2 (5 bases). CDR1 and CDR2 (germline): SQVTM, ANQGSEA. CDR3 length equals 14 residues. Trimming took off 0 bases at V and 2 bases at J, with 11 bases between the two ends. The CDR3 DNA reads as TGCAGCGTTGAAGAAAAGTGGGGAGCCTACGAGCAGTACTTC. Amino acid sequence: CSVEEKWGAYEQYF.

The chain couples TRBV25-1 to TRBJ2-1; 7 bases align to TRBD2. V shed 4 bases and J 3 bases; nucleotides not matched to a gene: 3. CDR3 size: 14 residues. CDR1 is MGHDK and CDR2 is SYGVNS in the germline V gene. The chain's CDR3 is CASSVSGDYNEQFF. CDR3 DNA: TGTGCCAGCAGTGTGAGCGGGGACTACAATGAGCAGTTCTTC.

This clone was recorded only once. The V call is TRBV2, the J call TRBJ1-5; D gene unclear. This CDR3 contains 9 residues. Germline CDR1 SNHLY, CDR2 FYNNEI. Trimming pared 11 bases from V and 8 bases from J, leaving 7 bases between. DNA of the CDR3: TGTGCCGGAGGGAAGCCCCAGCATTTT. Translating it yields CAGGKPQHF.

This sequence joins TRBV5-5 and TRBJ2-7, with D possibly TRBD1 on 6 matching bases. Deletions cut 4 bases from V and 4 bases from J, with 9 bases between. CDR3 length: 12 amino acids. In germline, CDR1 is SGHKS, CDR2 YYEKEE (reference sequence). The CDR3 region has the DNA TGTGCCAGCAGCCTGGGGGCATACGAGCAGTACTTC. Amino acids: CASSLGAYEQYF.

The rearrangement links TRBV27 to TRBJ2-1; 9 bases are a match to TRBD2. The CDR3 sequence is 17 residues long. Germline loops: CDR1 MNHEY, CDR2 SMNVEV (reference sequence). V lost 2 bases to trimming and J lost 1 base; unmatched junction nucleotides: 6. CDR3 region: CASSLSRRGGSYNEQFF. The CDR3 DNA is TGTGCCAGCAGTTTAAGTCGGCGGGGGGGATCCTACAATGAGCAGTTCTTC.

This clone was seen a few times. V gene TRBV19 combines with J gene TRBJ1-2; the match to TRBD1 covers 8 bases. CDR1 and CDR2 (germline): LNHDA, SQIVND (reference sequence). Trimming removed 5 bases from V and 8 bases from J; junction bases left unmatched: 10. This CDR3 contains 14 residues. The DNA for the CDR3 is TGTGCCAGTAGTTCGACAGGGGTTCGTGACGGCTACACCTTC. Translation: CASSSTGVRDGYTF. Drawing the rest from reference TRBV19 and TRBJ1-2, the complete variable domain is DGGITQSPKYLFRKEGQNVTLSCEQNLNHDAMYWYRQDPGQGLRLIYYSQIVNDFQKGDIAEGYSVSREKKESFPLTVTSAQKNPTAFYLCASSSTGVRDGYTFGSGTRLTVV.